Listed here are 25 T cell receptor beta chains from one sample, sequenced in a study of tumour-infiltrating T cells in Burkitt lymphoma. Measured with immunoSEQ multiplex PCR; TCRdb has only the in-frame clones, and not every one. There are around 46,000 clones in the sample; around 30% occur only once, and 2.9% lies in the top ten. What was sequenced was tumor tissue. The receptors here all came from a human donor with Burkitt lymphoma.

This clone was seen a handful of times. The chain combines TRBV4-3 with TRBJ1-1; TRBD1 might be the D (5 bases). Trimming left V 0 bases short and J 4 bases short, with 12 bases between. The length of the CDR3 is 15 residues. The germline V gene encodes CDR1 LGHNA and CDR2 YSLEER. The CDR3 nucleotides read TGCGCCAGCAGCCAAGATCTGGCAGGGATCACTGAAGCTTTCTTT. This encodes CASSQDLAGITEAFF.

This clone appeared a few times. The chain carries TRBV2 and TRBJ1-6; perhaps TRBD1 as D (5 bases). Trimming shortened V by 2 bases and J by 7 bases, and 12 bases separated the two germline ends. The CDR3 totals 15 residues. Germline CDR1 reads SNHLY; CDR2 reads FYNNEI. In DNA, the CDR3 is TGTGCCAGCAGTGAACGGGGCATTAGGAATTCACCCCTCCACTTT. It translates to CASSERGIRNSPLHF.

The V call is TRBV5-1, the J call TRBJ1-1, with unresolved D. Trimming pared 2 bases from V and 1 base from J, leaving 9 bases between. The CDR3 runs to 14 residues. Germline values: CDR1 SGHRS, CDR2 YFSETQ. The CDR3 region is CASSFRGENTEAFF. The CDR3 nucleotides are TGCGCCAGCAGCTTCCGGGGTGAGAACACTGAAGCTTTCTTT.

The chain employs TRBV10-3 and TRBJ2-3; 9 bases agree with TRBD1. This CDR3 has 15 amino acids. Germline-derived CDR1 and CDR2 are ENHRY and SYGVKD. Trimming at V came to 6 bases and at J to 0 bases, leaving 4 bases not matched to a gene. CDR3 residues: CAIRGQGRSTDTQYF. The CDR3 DNA reads as TGTGCCATCAGGGGACAGGGACGTAGCACAGATACGCAGTATTTT.

This clone was seen a few times. The V gene is TRBV2, the J gene TRBJ1-5, with D possibly being TRBD1 (5 bases). V dropped 2 bases and J dropped 9 bases, with 8 bases sitting between them. Germline lookup yields CDR1 SNHLY and CDR2 FYNNEI. CDR3 length equals 12 residues. The CDR3 DNA reads TGTGCCAGCAGTGAAAGGGGTGCGCCCCAGCATTTT. Protein product: CASSERGAPQHF.

V usage is TRBV27 and J usage is TRBJ1-1; possibly TRBD1 for D (5 bases). V was clipped by 7 bases and J by 10 bases, with 19 bases between them. Germline loops: CDR1 MNHEY, CDR2 SMNVEV (reference sequence). The CDR3 sequence is 13 residues long. The CDR3 reads CASTHPGLTGAFF. The CDR3 nucleotides read TGTGCCAGCACCCATCCAGGGTTGACGGGAGCTTTCTTT.

The genes are TRBV4-1 and TRBJ2-2; 8 bases match TRBD1. CDR1 is MGHRA and CDR2 is YSYEKL in the germline V gene. The CDR3 runs to 14 residues. The J segment lost 6 bases and the V segment lost 3 bases, leaving 3 bases of the junction unmatched. CDR3 protein: CASSQRQGPGELFF. CDR3 sequence (DNA): TGCGCCAGCAGCCAGAGACAGGGGCCCGGGGAGCTGTTTTTT.

Only one count was recorded for this clone. The chain joins TRBV4-1 to TRBJ2-1; 13 nucleotides align to TRBD2. The junction had 12 bases not matched to a gene; V was cut back by 4 bases and J by 6 bases. CDR3 length equals 18 residues. Per germline, CDR1 MGHRA and CDR2 YSYEKL. CDR3 bases: TGCGCCAGCAGCCTCCAAGATATCGGACTAGCGGGGGTCAATGAGCAGTTCTTC. Its protein product is CASSLQDIGLAGVNEQFF.

The V gene is TRBV7-2, the J gene TRBJ1-1, with a possible D match to TRBD1 (5 bases). Germline lookup yields CDR1 SGHTA and CDR2 FQGNSA. The ends were cut back, 5 bases at V and 0 bases at J, with 16 bases in the middle. This CDR3 has 16 residues. The CDR3 DNA is TGTGCCAGCAGCCCTACCCGGGACTCTTTGAACACTGAAGCTTTCTTT. It encodes CASSPTRDSLNTEAFF. Full variable domain (remainder filled in from reference TRBV7-2 and TRBJ1-1): GAGVSQSPSNKVTEKGKDVELRCDPISGHTALYWYRQSLGQGLEFLIYFQGNSAPDKSGLPSDRFSAERTGGSVSTLTIQRTQQEDSAVYLCASSPTRDSLNTEAFFGQGTRLTVV.

The gene calls are TRBV5-1 and TRBJ2-2, with TRBD2 identical over 7 bases. Germline V lookup: CDR1 SGHRS, CDR2 YFSETQ. V gave up 5 bases and J gave up 1 base; unmatched junction bases: 2. This CDR3 has 14 residues. CDR3 sequence (DNA): TGCGCCAGCAGGCGGGGGTTGAACACCGGGGAGCTGTTTTTT. Translated: CASRRGLNTGELFF.

This clone was counted between two and nine times. The rearrangement links TRBV6-5 to TRBJ2-2; 7 bases map to TRBD2. The germline gives CDR1 MNHEY, CDR2 SVGAGI. The CDR3 sequence is 15 residues long. V gave up 2 bases and J gave up 3 bases; unmatched junction bases: 3. The CDR3 protein is CASSYEGRDTGELFF. The CDR3 DNA reads as TGTGCCAGCAGTTACGAAGGGAGGGACACCGGGGAGCTGTTTTTT.

The chain carries TRBV21-1 and TRBJ2-7; the table's D call, TRBD1, was not checked against the DNA. TRBV21-1 is annotated as a pseudogene. The CDR3 runs 14 residues. In DNA form, the CDR3 reads TGTGCCAGCAGCAAAGCCAGGGGACACTACGAGCAGTACTTC. Translated: CASSKARGHYEQYF.

This clone showed up just a few times. V gene TRBV6-1 combines with J gene TRBJ2-5, with TRBD2 matching over 10 bases. In germline, CDR1 is MNHNS, CDR2 SASEGT. V was clipped by 9 bases and J by 5 bases; unmatched bases: 9. The CDR3 sequence is 14 residues long. CDR3: CARPSGGRAETQYF. The CDR3 bases are TGTGCCAGGCCTAGCGGGGGCCGGGCGGAGACCCAGTACTTC.

The chain recombines TRBV2 with TRBJ2-3, with D perhaps matching TRBD2 (7 bases). The CDR3 runs to 16 residues. V was trimmed by 7 bases and J by 3 bases, leaving 20 bases between them. Germline CDR1 reads SNHLY; CDR2 reads FYNNEI. This CDR3 reads CASKEQLGGPTDTQYF. DNA of the CDR3: TGTGCCAGCAAGGAGCAACTCGGGGGGCCGACAGATACGCAGTATTTT.

The CDR3 is CASSQSQLGAGGWHSTDTQYF. CDR3 bases: TGCGCCAGCAGTCAATCTCAGCTGGGGGCAGGAGGTTGGCACAGCACAGATACGCAGTATTTT. The chain uses TRBV23-1 and TRBJ2-3, with a weak D call TRBD1 (6 bases). TRBV23-1 is sorted into the ORF group, with uncertain function. The V end lost 0 bases, the J end lost 0 bases, and 25 bases lay between the germline ends. This CDR3 region has 21 residues.

The chain recombines TRBV19 with TRBJ2-3, with D possibly TRBD1 on 6 matching bases. The V and J ends lost 7 bases and 0 bases respectively, with 11 bases between them. Germline V gene lookup returns CDR1 LNHDA and CDR2 SQIVND (reference sequence). The CDR3 totals 14 residues. The CDR3 coding sequence is TGTGCCAGTACTAGGACAGCAAGCACAGATACGCAGTATTTT. Translated, it gives CASTRTASTDTQYF.

The gene calls are TRBV5-1 and TRBJ2-5; D unclear. This CDR3 comprises 14 residues. V lost 0 bases and J lost 1, with 7 bases in between. Germline-derived CDR1 and CDR2 are SGHRS and YFSETQ. The CDR3, as DNA: TGCGCCAGCAGCTTGGGCCCATCCCAAGAGACCCAGTACTTC. Residues: CASSLGPSQETQYF.

This clone has only a few counts. V usage is TRBV5-1 and J usage is TRBJ1-1; D is unresolved. Deletions cut 0 bases from V and 0 bases from J, with 12 bases between. The CDR3 runs 16 residues. The germline CDR1 and CDR2 sequences are SGHRS and YFSETQ. CDR3 nucleotides: TGCGCCAGCAGCTTGGCCGGGAGTGCTATGAACACTGAAGCTTTCTTT. It yields the protein CASSLAGSAMNTEAFF.

The chain uses TRBV4-1 and TRBJ1-2; no firm D call. Trimming took 0 bases from V and 3 from J, leaving 11 bases between them. This CDR3 contains 15 residues. The germline V gene encodes CDR1 MGHRA and CDR2 YSYEKL. This CDR3 is CASSQDPGWDYGYTF. CDR3 DNA sequence: TGCGCCAGCAGCCAAGATCCCGGCTGGGACTATGGCTACACCTTC.

This clone has only a few counts. V gene TRBV5-1 combines with J gene TRBJ1-1; no clear D. Germline CDR1 reads SGHRS; CDR2 reads YFSETQ. The CDR3 totals 12 residues. V shed 0 bases and J shed 7 bases, with 7 bases lying between them. The CDR3 coding sequence is TGCGCCAGCAGCTTGGGGGCCGGTGAAGCTTTCTTT. Its protein is CASSLGAGEAFF.

In its sample, this clone was seen once. This chain uses TRBV5-6 with TRBJ1-5; tentative D call: TRBD1 (6 bases). CDR3 length equals 15 residues. Deletions cut 2 bases from V and 5 bases from J, with 14 bases between. Germline CDR1 and CDR2: SGHDT and YYEEEE. CDR3 DNA: TGTGCCAGCAGCTTACAGGGTGGAAGCCATCAGCCCCAGCATTTT. This codes for CASSLQGGSHQPQHF.

The chain is built from TRBV7-2 and TRBJ1-5, with TRBD1 matching 8 bases. Trimming cost V 1 base and J 8 bases; bases outside gene matches: 10. The CDR3 is 16 amino acids. Germline V lookup: CDR1 SGHTA, CDR2 FQGNSA. The CDR3 reads CASSLGLSGGAEPQHF. The CDR3 DNA is TGTGCCAGCAGCTTAGGATTATCAGGGGGCGCGGAGCCCCAGCATTTT.

The V and J genes are TRBV10-3 and TRBJ2-1; D gene ambiguous. V lost 9 bases to trimming and J lost 7 bases, with 10 bases between them. CDR1 is ENHRY, CDR2 SYGVKD, per germline. The CDR3 sequence is 11 residues long. CDR3 in DNA: TGTGCCATAGGGTCTGTAAATGAGCAGTTCTTC. Its protein product is CAIGSVNEQFF.

The CDR3, as DNA: TGTGCCAGCAGCCCACAGAGCGGAAACACCATATATTTT. Translating it yields CASSPQSGNTIYF. The rearrangement uses TRBV7-7 and TRBJ1-3; no firm D call. Deletions cut 5 bases from V and 4 bases from J, with 9 bases between. Germline V gives CDR1 SSHAT, CDR2 FNYEAQ (reference sequence). The CDR3 contains 13 residues.

The table lists this clone with a few counts. The chain is built from TRBV6-5 and TRBJ2-5, with TRBD1 as a possible D gene (5 bases). V was clipped by 10 bases and J by 5 bases, with 11 bases between them. The CDR3 loop spans 11 amino acids. Germline loops: CDR1 MNHEY, CDR2 SVGAGI. CDR3 DNA: TGTGCCACCCAGGGTATTGAGACCCAGTACTTC. Protein product: CATQGIETQYF.